A selection of T cell receptor beta chains follows, all from one sample in a study of blood T cell repertoires in COVID-19. The protocol was immunoSEQ multiplex PCR, while the TCRdb copy is restricted to in-frame clones and leaves out a portion. The sample yields about 190,000 clones, around 84% seen once. Sample: PBMCs or T cells enriched from blood (not recorded which). The source is a woman younger than 45 who had been exposed to COVID-19. The CDR3 runs from the conserved cysteine through the conserved F or W. The D gene is left open where the match is weak.

V gene: TRBV15; D gene: TRBD1; J gene: TRBJ2-5; CDR3 protein: CATSPPPTGGCETQYF; CDR3 DNA: TGTGCCACCAGCCCGCCGCCGACAGGGGGCTGCGAGACCCAGTACTTC
V gene: TRBV6-1; D gene: .; J gene: TRBJ2-7; CDR3 protein: CASSEVRGSAYEQYF; CDR3 DNA: TGTGCCAGCAGTGAAGTAAGGGGTTCGGCGTACGAGCAGTACTTC
V gene: TRBV7-2; D gene: .; J gene: TRBJ2-3; CDR3 protein: CASSPAPGDTQYF; CDR3 DNA: TGTGCCAGCAGCCCGGCCCCAGGAGATACGCAGTATTTT
V gene: TRBV29-1; D gene: .; J gene: TRBJ1-2; CDR3 protein: CSVQQASYGYTF; CDR3 DNA: TGCAGCGTGCAACAGGCCTCCTATGGCTACACCTTC
V gene: TRBV21-1; D gene: .; J gene: TRBJ2-7; CDR3 protein: CASSTNYGQEPSEQYF; CDR3 DNA: TGTGCCAGCAGCACGAATTACGGACAGGAACCCTCCGAGCAGTACTTC
V gene: TRBV5-1; D gene: .; J gene: TRBJ1-4; CDR3 protein: CASSFRAGGLEKLFF; CDR3 DNA: TGCGCCAGCAGCTTTCGGGCCGGAGGTCTCGAAAAACTGTTTTTT
V gene: TRBV30; D gene: .; J gene: TRBJ2-1; CDR3 protein: CAWSSLGYNEQFF; CDR3 DNA: TGTGCCTGGAGTTCTCTCGGCTACAATGAGCAGTTCTTC
V gene: TRBV4-1; D gene: .; J gene: TRBJ1-2; CDR3 protein: CASSQEAGENGYTF; CDR3 DNA: TGCGCCAGCAGCCAAGAGGCGGGGGAAAATGGCTACACCTTC
V gene: TRBV6-5; D gene: .; J gene: TRBJ2-2; CDR3 protein: CASCHRTNTGELFF; CDR3 DNA: TGTGCCAGCTGCCACAGGACGAACACCGGGGAGCTGTTTTTT
V gene: TRBV19; D gene: .; J gene: TRBJ1-1; CDR3 protein: CASRPGIVVTEAFF; CDR3 DNA: TGTGCCAGTAGACCCGGGATTGTGGTCACTGAAGCTTTCTTT
V gene: TRBV18; D gene: .; J gene: TRBJ1-4; CDR3 protein: CASSPGEKLFF; CDR3 DNA: TGTGCCAGCTCACCCGGGGAAAAACTGTTTTTT
V gene: TRBV10-2; D gene: TRBD1; J gene: TRBJ1-4; CDR3 protein: CASRQGAFNEKLFF; CDR3 DNA: TGCGCCAGCAGGCAGGGGGCCTTTAATGAAAAACTGTTTTTT
V gene: TRBV5-3; D gene: .; J gene: TRBJ2-2; CDR3 protein: CARSLGLSKNTGELFF; CDR3 DNA: TGTGCCAGAAGCTTGGGACTTTCTAAAAACACCGGGGAGCTGTTTTTT
V gene: TRBV2; D gene: TRBD1; J gene: TRBJ2-7; CDR3 protein: CASKARDRSYEQYF; CDR3 DNA: TGTGCCAGCAAAGCCCGGGACAGATCCTACGAGCAGTACTTC
V gene: TRBV19; D gene: .; J gene: TRBJ1-1; CDR3 protein: CASRTTVNTEAFF; CDR3 DNA: TGTGCCAGTAGAACAACAGTGAACACTGAAGCTTTCTTT
V gene: TRBV6-5; D gene: .; J gene: TRBJ1-2; CDR3 protein: CASAFENGYTF; CDR3 DNA: TGTGCCAGCGCGTTTGAAAATGGCTACACCTTC
V gene: TRBV2; D gene: TRBD1; J gene: TRBJ1-1; CDR3 protein: CASMQGVPEAFF; CDR3 DNA: TGTGCCAGCATGCAGGGGGTACCTGAAGCTTTCTTT
V gene: TRBV9; D gene: TRBD2; J gene: TRBJ2-3; CDR3 protein: CASSVRGISLAGGTDTQYF; CDR3 DNA: TGTGCCAGCAGCGTTAGGGGCATCTCTCTAGCGGGGGGCACAGATACGCAGTATTTT
V gene: TRBV6-2/TRBV6-3; D gene: .; J gene: TRBJ2-2; CDR3 protein: CASSYWGPDTGELFF; CDR3 DNA: TGTGCCAGCAGTTACTGGGGGCCGGACACCGGGGAGCTGTTTTTT
V gene: TRBV4-2; D gene: TRBD1; J gene: TRBJ2-1; CDR3 protein: CASSVQDRGQGEQFF; CDR3 DNA: TGTGCCAGCAGCGTCCAGGACAGGGGGCAGGGTGAGCAGTTCTTC
V gene: TRBV10-3; D gene: TRBD1; J gene: TRBJ1-4; CDR3 protein: CAIRPGQGGEKLFF; CDR3 DNA: TGTGCCATCAGGCCGGGACAGGGTGGTGAAAAACTGTTTTTT
V gene: TRBV7-6; D gene: .; J gene: TRBJ1-1; CDR3 protein: CASSQQQGEAFF; CDR3 DNA: TGTGCCAGCAGCCAACAACAGGGTGAAGCTTTCTTT
V gene: TRBV19; D gene: TRBD1; J gene: TRBJ1-2; CDR3 protein: CASSPRDRGWNGYTF; CDR3 DNA: TGTGCCAGTAGTCCGCGGGACAGGGGTTGGAATGGCTACACCTTC